Reported below is one TCR beta chain. Its target is not known. Treatment indicated: roughly ten-day PBMC culture with coronavirus spike peptide pools or control peptides (ViraFEST assay). Those CD4+ T cells from the unexposed donor predate the COVID-19 pandemic (2011-2018). This sample is drawn from a study of vaccination and CD4 T cells after COVID-19. Across the study: The study drew post-COVID samples a median around 100 days after diagnosis (range 35 to 161). Blood was drawn a median around 71 days post second dose, range 14 to 241.

The Oncomine TCR Beta short-read assay sequenced DNA from cultured CD4+ T cells. TCRdb itself ran the PCR reads through MiXCR, one entry per CDR3 protein. The sample holds a few thousand distinct CDR3 sequences, around two fifths seen once. CDR1 and CDR2 from the germline V gene are ENHRY and SYGVKD. V was shortened by 10 bases and J by 4 bases, with 16 bases between the two germline ends. The length of the CDR3 is 13 residues. V and J are TRBV10-3 and TRBJ1-1; D is perhaps TRBD1 (6 bases). Sequenced material: CD4+ T cells from blood, cultured in vitro. The receptor was isolated from a human donor in good health. CDR3: CATRGRGPTEAFF. DNA for the CDR3: TGTGCCACGCGGGGCAGGGGACCCACTGAAGCTTTCTTT.